Following are 15 T cell receptor beta chains from one sample sequenced in a study of T-cell reconstitution after alpha-beta-depleted transplantation in children (dated by TCRdb to the mid-2010s). Taken with the paper, the label for treatment or condition translates to: allogeneic hematopoietic cell transplantation with graft depleted of TCRalphabeta T cells and CD19 B cells. The library came from PCR. Sequencing used an Illumina HiSeq 2500. TCR libraries were prepared with molecular barcoding, using unique molecular identifiers to normalize TCRbeta repertoire quantification. TCRdb reran the public reads through fastp at Q25 and MiXCR, keeping productive beta chains. Rows with a matching CDR3 protein are joined into one entry that keeps the most common DNA and genes. This sample is represented by approximately 520,000 distinct CDR3 sequences; approximately 10% of them were singletons. 14% of the sample rests with the top ten.

The sample was PBMCs, mostly from graft donor cells, taken 180 days after TCRalphabeta/CD19-depleted stem cell transplant. The receptors were gathered from a female patient aged 2-10 years who had a stem cell transplant for aplastic anemia, so the T cells may come from the graft donor.

This clonotype occurred many times. The chain carries TRBV29-1 and TRBJ2-1; 7 bases agree with TRBD2. This CDR3 spans 14 amino acids. Germline CDR1 reads SQVTM; CDR2 reads ANQGSEA. Losses at the gene ends were 5 bases for V and 1 base for J; bases not matched to a gene: 5. CDR3 DNA sequence: TGCAGCGTTCACAGCGGGGAATCCTACAATGAGCAGTTCTTC. Residues: CSVHSGESYNEQFF.

The rearrangement joins TRBV6-2 or TRBV6-3 to TRBJ2-7, with a possible D match to TRBD1 (6 bases). The ends were cut back, 5 bases at V and 4 bases at J, with 18 bases in the middle. The germline V gene has CDR1 MNHEY and CDR2 SVGEGT. This CDR3 region has 15 residues. The CDR3 here is CASSPYPRGRYEQYF. In nucleotides, the CDR3 is TGTGCCAGCAGTCCCTACCCCAGGGGTCGGTACGAGCAGTACTTC.

This clonotype was counted many times. The V call is TRBV3-1, the J call TRBJ2-2; 15 positions agree with TRBD2. This CDR3 is built from 20 residues. The junction had 14 bases not matched to a gene; V was cut back by 4 bases and J by 5 bases. Looked up from germline, CDR1 is LGHDT and CDR2 is YNNKEL (reference sequence). The CDR3 here is CASSLRTSGRVRSLTGELFF. The CDR3 DNA sequence: TGTGCCAGCAGCCTCCGGACTAGCGGGAGGGTCCGAAGTCTAACCGGGGAGCTGTTTTTT.

There are many counts of this clonotype. The J gene is TRBJ2-4, the V gene TRBV12-3 or TRBV12-4; TRBD1 agrees at 8 bases. The CDR3 spans 15 residues. The V gene end was trimmed by 4 bases and the J gene end by 2 bases; junction bases not matched to a gene: 4. CDR3 nucleotide sequence: TGTGCCAGCAGTTCGGGACAGGTGACCAAAAACATTCAGTACTTC. This gives the protein CASSSGQVTKNIQYF.

The chain combines TRBV7-8 with TRBJ1-2; TRBD1 matches at 7 bases. V shed 5 bases and J 3 bases; nucleotides not matched to a gene: 12. The CDR3 consists of 16 residues. CDR1 SGHVS and CDR2 FQNEAQ come from the germline V gene. CDR3 loop: CASSGLQGRSHYGYTF. In DNA form, the CDR3 reads TGTGCCAGCAGCGGTCTACAGGGGCGAAGTCACTATGGCTACACCTTC.

This clonotype was seen a few times. The chain joins TRBV7-2 to TRBJ2-7; 8 bases fit TRBD1. The CDR3 spans 17 residues. Germline loops: CDR1 SGHTA, CDR2 FQGNSA. Unmatched junction bases numbered 9, after V lost 1 base and J lost 1 base. In DNA, the CDR3 is TGTGCCAGCAGCTTAGTGTCCGGGACAGGAAAATCCTACGAGCAGTACTTC. Translation: CASSLVSGTGKSYEQYF.

There are a few counts of this clonotype. V gene TRBV4-1 combines with J gene TRBJ2-3; 10 bases align to TRBD2. The CDR3 length is 16 residues. Germline CDR1 is MGHRA and CDR2 is YSYEKL. The V segment lost 3 bases and the J segment 6 bases; nucleotides outside the gene matches: 9. CDR3 residues: CASSHLGTSVGDTQYF. CDR3 coding DNA: TGCGCCAGCAGCCACCTCGGGACTAGCGTTGGGGATACGCAGTATTTT.

The rearrangement joins TRBV5-1 to TRBJ2-1; D is undetermined. The CDR3 consists of 12 residues. V was trimmed by 1 base and J by 8 bases, leaving 7 bases between them. From germline, CDR1 is SGHRS and CDR2 YFSETQ. CDR3 coding DNA: TGCGCCAGCAGCTTGAATCGGGATGAGCAGTTCTTC. Its protein is CASSLNRDEQFF.

The chain links TRBV29-1 to TRBJ2-3; the match to TRBD2 covers 8 bases. The germline V gene encodes CDR1 SQVTM and CDR2 ANQGSEA. The ends lost 0 bases at V and 4 bases at J; junction bases unmatched: 6. The CDR3 runs 15 residues. This CDR3 reads CSVEDRGGGSDTQYF. The CDR3 DNA sequence: TGCAGCGTTGAAGATCGGGGGGGAGGGTCAGATACGCAGTATTTT.

This clonotype was observed a few times. The chain couples TRBV6-2 or TRBV6-3 to TRBJ1-5, with D possibly TRBD1 on 5 matching bases. V was trimmed by 5 bases and J by 0 bases, leaving 23 bases between them. Looked up from germline, CDR1 is MNHEY and CDR2 is SVGEGT. The CDR3 is 19 residues long. As DNA, the CDR3 is TGTGCCAGCAGTCTCTCATCCGACAGCGCCCGTTATAGCAATCAGCCCCAGCATTTT. As protein: CASSLSSDSARYSNQPQHF.

The chain links TRBV28 to TRBJ1-1; TRBD1 agrees at 10 bases. Losses at the gene ends were 3 bases for V and 1 base for J; bases not matched to a gene: 5. The CDR3 extends over 16 amino acids. Per germline, CDR1 MDHEN and CDR2 SYDVKM. The CDR3 DNA reads TGTGCCAGCAGTTTGGCGGGACAGGGGAGGAACACTGAAGCTTTCTTT. It specifies CASSLAGQGRNTEAFF.

V is TRBV29-1 and J is TRBJ2-1, with TRBD2 as a possible D gene (5 bases). V was pared by 2 bases and J by 7 bases, with 15 bases between. CDR1 and CDR2 from the germline V gene are SQVTM and ANQGSEA. The CDR3 loop spans 14 amino acids. The CDR3 reads CSVEWAGIGNEQFF. CDR3 nucleotide sequence: TGCAGCGTTGAATGGGCCGGGATTGGTAATGAGCAGTTCTTC.

The chain employs TRBV28 and TRBJ2-1; D is undetermined. The CDR3 loop spans 15 amino acids. Trimming left V 2 bases short and J 5 bases short, with 13 bases between. Germline assignment: CDR1 MDHEN and CDR2 SYDVKM. CDR3 residues: CASSLILWQNNEQFF. The CDR3 nucleotides are TGTGCCAGCAGTTTAATACTATGGCAAAACAATGAGCAGTTCTTC.

This rearrangement joins TRBV25-1 to TRBJ2-2, with D maybe TRBD1 (6 bases). V was clipped by 4 bases and J by 2 bases, with 14 bases between them. Per germline, CDR1 MGHDK and CDR2 SYGVNS. This CDR3 has 16 residues. The CDR3: CASSALAGGNTGELFF. The CDR3 nucleotides read TGTGCCAGCAGTGCCTTGGCTGGGGGCAACACCGGGGAGCTGTTTTTT.

The chain employs TRBV29-1 and TRBJ2-5; D may correspond to TRBD1 or TRBD2 (5 bases each). The length of the CDR3 is 13 residues. The germline V gene has CDR1 SQVTM and CDR2 ANQGSEA. V was trimmed by 7 bases and J by 5 bases, leaving 17 bases between them. The CDR3 region has the DNA TGCAGCGCTCGGTGGGGGTCTGGCGAGACCCAGTACTTC. This codes for CSARWGSGETQYF.